This T cell receptor beta chain derives from a study of spatial heterogeneity in lung cancer. Germline V gene lookup returns CDR1 DFQATT and CDR2 SNEGSKA (reference sequence). This CDR3 contains 13 residues. Trimming removed 6 bases from V and 6 bases from J; junction bases left unmatched: 8. The table lists this clonotype with many counts. TCRdb reanalysed the 5' RACE reads using MiXCR and keeps one entry per CDR3 protein. This sample has roughly 48,000 distinct CDR3 sequences, with less than 6% found just once. Time point of the sample: sample taken at primary tumor resection. Some 72 TRACERx patients with early, untreated non-small cell lung cancer donated samples. The sequenced material consisted of unsorted whole RNA from tumor, nontumor lung or frozen PBMC.

Sequencing used PBMCs, obtained at surgery. The V and J genes are TRBV20-1 and TRBJ2-3, with 8 positions matching TRBD1. This receptor was taken from a male donor with early-stage non-small cell lung cancer. The CDR3 here is CSAPDRGQDTQYF. The DNA of the CDR3 is TGCAGTGCCCCAGACAGGGGACAGGATACGCAGTATTTT.